This passage covers 26 T cell receptor beta chains from one sample sequenced in a study of shared clonotypes between healthy human individuals. Generated by immunoSEQ multiplex PCR, the TCRdb table keeps only in-frame clones and is missing some. The data show millions of clones, with just under 95% seen just once and roughly 1.1% held by the top ten. CD8 cells classed as naive were CD45RO-negative and positively selected for CCR7, excluding terminally differentiated effector memory CD45RA+ cells. Sequencing was done on a sample of naive CD8+ T cells sorted from blood. These receptors all stem from a man younger than 35 in good health.

This chain uses TRBV13 with TRBJ2-1, with 10 positions matching TRBD2. Germline trimming cut 5 bases from V and 4 bases from J; bases unmatched to any gene: 5. The V gene's germline CDR1 is PRHDT and CDR2 FYEKMQ (reference sequence). The CDR3 covers 15 residues. CDR3 bases: TGTGCCAGCAGCATGACTAGCGGGCTATACAATGAGCAGTTCTTC. Amino acid sequence: CASSMTSGLYNEQFF.

This clone was seen once. This sequence joins TRBV27 and TRBJ1-5; a weak D match, TRBD1 (6 bases). V was cut by 5 bases and J by 1 base, with 9 bases left in between. The CDR3 is 14 amino acids. Germline CDR1 MNHEY, CDR2 SMNVEV (reference sequence). CDR3 region: CASSHQGSNQPQHF. The CDR3 DNA reads TGTGCCAGCAGTCATCAGGGGAGCAATCAGCCCCAGCATTTT.

This clone was counted a few times. The chain combines TRBV5-6 with TRBJ1-2; no firm D call. With 4 bases removed from V and 4 bases from J, the gap between germline ends came to 8 bases. The CDR3 runs 12 residues. The germline CDR1 and CDR2 sequences are SGHDT and YYEEEE. The CDR3 sequence is CASSGGLYGYTF. CDR3 nucleotide sequence: TGTGCCAGCAGCGGAGGACTCTATGGCTACACCTTC.

This clone appeared once. V gene TRBV4-1 combines with J gene TRBJ1-4, with TRBD1 matching 12 bases. The CDR3 runs 14 residues. Germline CDR1 is MGHRA and CDR2 is YSYEKL. V lost 6 bases, J lost 7 bases, and 3 bases stayed unmatched. This CDR3 reads CASSMGQGAEKLFF. For the CDR3, the DNA is TGCGCCAGCAGTATGGGACAGGGGGCTGAAAAACTGTTTTTT.

The chain couples TRBV30 to TRBJ2-5; D uncertain. Per germline, CDR1 GTSNPN and CDR2 SVGIG (reference sequence). There are 11 residues in the CDR3. Trimming left V 2 bases short and J 5 bases short, with 6 bases between. The CDR3 here is CAWSISETQYF. CDR3 DNA sequence: TGTGCCTGGAGTATAAGCGAGACCCAGTACTTC.

This clone was seen once. The chain has TRBV21-1 and TRBJ1-5; the DNA was not compared with TRBD1, the D call given in the table. TRBV21-1 is a pseudogene. The CDR3 sequence is 16 residues long. Here the CDR3 reads CASSKVRSGFGQPQHF. The DNA of the CDR3 is TGTGCCAGCAGCAAAGTAAGGTCAGGGTTTGGTCAGCCCCAGCATTTT.

With respect to this clone: Within the sample, other DNA sequences also encode this same CDR3. The chain links TRBV27 to TRBJ2-1; D is unresolved. V dropped 3 bases and J dropped 7 bases, with 4 bases sitting between them. This CDR3 has 11 residues. CDR1 MNHEY and CDR2 SMNVEV come from the germline V gene (reference sequence). In DNA form, the CDR3 reads TGTGCCAGCAGTTTTCAGAATGAGCAGTTCTTC. It is translated as CASSFQNEQFF.

This rearrangement joins TRBV9 to TRBJ1-5, with TRBD1 matching over 8 bases. The V gene's germline CDR1 is SGDLS and CDR2 YYNGEE. This CDR3 is built from 14 residues. The V and J ends lost 5 bases and 9 bases, in that order; junction bases with no gene match: 10. CDR3 sequence: CASSEGQAFWPQHF. The CDR3 bases are TGTGCCAGCAGTGAGGGACAGGCCTTCTGGCCCCAGCATTTT.

This clone occurred once. This chain connects TRBV4-1 to TRBJ2-7, with 12 bases lining up with TRBD2. The germline V gene encodes CDR1 MGHRA and CDR2 YSYEKL. This CDR3 contains 17 residues. V dropped 1 base and J dropped 4; count of bases not matched to a gene: 8. The CDR3 reads CASSQVLAGGPVYEQYF. CDR3 coding DNA: TGCGCCAGCAGCCAAGTCCTAGCGGGGGGGCCCGTTTACGAGCAGTACTTC.

The rearrangement joins TRBV4-2 to TRBJ2-5; D is uncertain. This CDR3 comprises 13 residues. Trimming stripped 5 bases from V and 6 bases from J, with 13 bases between. CDR1 LGHNA and CDR2 YNFKEQ come from the germline V gene. The CDR3 sequence: CASSERRKQTQYF. For the CDR3, the DNA is TGTGCCAGCAGCGAGCGTCGCAAACAGACCCAGTACTTC.

The genes are TRBV5-1 and TRBJ2-7; D is possibly TRBD1 or TRBD2 (6 bases each). CDR3 length: 16 residues. Germline CDR1 SGHRS, CDR2 YFSETQ. Trimming took off 5 bases at V and 2 bases at J, with 20 bases between the two ends. CDR3 loop: CASRNLGGDWAYEQYF. Written as DNA, the CDR3 is TGCGCCAGCAGAAACCTGGGGGGCGATTGGGCCTACGAGCAGTACTTC. Full variable domain (outside the CDR3, taken from reference TRBV5-1 and TRBJ2-7): KAGVTQTPRYLIKTRGQQVTLSCSPISGHRSVSWYQQTPGQGLQFLFEYFSETQRNKGNFPGRFSGRQFSNSRSEMNVSTLELGDSALYLCASRNLGGDWAYEQYFGPGTRLTVT.

This rearrangement joins TRBV6-5 to TRBJ2-7, with TRBD2 matching over 10 bases. Germline CDR1 reads MNHEY; CDR2 reads SVGAGI. The junction had 10 bases not matched to a gene; V was cut back by 1 base and J by 7 bases. CDR3 length: 16 amino acids. The CDR3 DNA is TGTGCCAGCAGTTACTTTAAGCGGGGGGGCCATCTGGAGCAGTACTTC. It yields the protein CASSYFKRGGHLEQYF.

This clone was seen just once. The chain uses TRBV5-1 and TRBJ2-3; D might be TRBD1 (6 bases). V was shortened by 1 base and J by 3 bases, with 15 bases between the two germline ends. The CDR3 is 16 residues long. Germline V gives CDR1 SGHRS, CDR2 YFSETQ. The CDR3 DNA is TGCGCCAGCAGCTTGCGCCCAGGGGCCCAAACAGATACGCAGTATTTT. Translation: CASSLRPGAQTDTQYF.

The gene calls are TRBV5-6 and TRBJ2-7; a weak D match, TRBD1 (6 bases). Per the germline V gene, CDR1 is SGHDT and CDR2 is YYEEEE. This CDR3 spans 15 amino acids. V gave up 2 bases and J gave up 5 bases, with 17 bases separating them. CDR3 coding DNA: TGTGCCAGCAGCTTAGTTAGGGGGAGTCGGGACGAGCAGTACTTC. Protein product: CASSLVRGSRDEQYF.

This clone was observed once. The rearrangement joins TRBV27 to TRBJ2-1; 14 nucleotides match TRBD2. The germline gives CDR1 MNHEY, CDR2 SMNVEV (reference sequence). V lost 5 bases, J lost 5 bases, and 8 bases stayed unmatched. There are 17 residues in the CDR3. As DNA, the CDR3 is TGTGCCAGCAGTGCACGGACTAGCGGGAGGCAGGACAATGAGCAGTTCTTC. This sequence encodes CASSARTSGRQDNEQFF.

This chain joins TRBV6-1 and TRBJ2-1; perhaps D is TRBD1 or TRBD2 (5 bases each). The CDR3 contains 13 residues. Germline V gene sequence: CDR1 MNHNS, CDR2 SASEGT. V shed 11 bases and J shed 6 bases, with 17 bases lying between them. CDR3 bases: TGTGCCGCCACCCTCTCTGGGGGCAATGAGCAGTTCTTC. It specifies CAATLSGGNEQFF.

On this clone itself: Other DNA sequences in the sample encode the same CDR3. The chain uses TRBV19 and TRBJ2-7, with TRBD2 identical over 7 bases. CDR3 size: 13 residues. The ends lost 6 bases at V and 2 bases at J; junction bases unmatched: 4. CDR1 is LNHDA and CDR2 is SQIVND in the germline V gene (reference sequence). CDR3 amino acids: CASSSGTTYEQYF. The CDR3 DNA is TGTGCCAGTAGCTCCGGGACTACCTACGAGCAGTACTTC.

The count of this clone is one. Other DNA sequences in this specimen translate into the identical CDR3. This chain connects TRBV5-1 to TRBJ2-7, with unresolved D. Germline V lookup: CDR1 SGHRS, CDR2 YFSETQ. V lost 1 base and J 0 bases, leaving 5 bases between the germline ends. The CDR3 runs 13 residues. In nucleotides, the CDR3 is TGCGCCAGCAGCTTGAAGGTCTCCTACGAGCAGTACTTC. The encoded protein is CASSLKVSYEQYF.

Concerning this clone itself: The sample holds other DNA sequences that translate to the same CDR3. This sequence joins TRBV20-1 and TRBJ1-1, with D unresolved. Trimming took 3 bases from V and 2 from J, leaving 4 bases between them. The CDR3 extends over 11 amino acids. In germline, CDR1 is DFQATT, CDR2 SNEGSKA (reference sequence). CDR3 coding DNA: TGCAGTGCTAGGAAAAACACTGAAGCTTTCTTT. This translates into CSARKNTEAFF.

The rearrangement joins TRBV4-3 to TRBJ1-4; TRBD1 might be the D (6 bases). CDR3 length equals 16 residues. Germline V CDR1 and CDR2: LGHNA, YSLEER. The V end was cut by 4 bases, the J end by 8 bases, with 20 bases between. The CDR3 region has the DNA TGCGCCAGCAGCCTAAGGGGTGGGGGGCCCGTAGAAAAACTGTTTTTT. Encoded protein: CASSLRGGGPVEKLFF.

The chain has TRBV5-4 and TRBJ2-3; tentatively, D is TRBD2 (6 bases). The length of the CDR3 is 15 residues. Germline V CDR1 and CDR2: SGHNT, YYREEE (reference sequence). Trimming cost V 2 bases and J 3 bases, with 13 bases left between them. CDR3 nucleotide sequence: TGTGCCAGCAGCTTTCGAAGCGGGTTGACAGATACGCAGTATTTT. Protein sequence: CASSFRSGLTDTQYF.

The chain has TRBV27 and TRBJ2-7; TRBD2 agrees at 14 bases. Unmatched junction bases numbered 6, after V lost 5 bases and J lost 0 bases. Germline V gene sequence: CDR1 MNHEY, CDR2 SMNVEV (reference sequence). The CDR3 is made up of 17 amino acids. Here the CDR3 reads CASSTRTSGGPSYEQYF. The DNA of the CDR3 is TGTGCCAGCAGTACCCGGACTAGCGGGGGGCCCTCCTACGAGCAGTACTTC.

This clone has just one count. The V gene is TRBV2, the J gene TRBJ2-2; tentatively, D is TRBD1 (6 bases). This CDR3 has 14 residues. The V gene's germline CDR1 is SNHLY and CDR2 FYNNEI. The V gene lost 1 base and the J gene lost 6 bases, with 9 bases spanning the gap. Here the CDR3 DNA reads TGTGCCAGCAGTGAAGGGGACATCCCCGGGGAGCTGTTTTTT. This gives the protein CASSEGDIPGELFF. The full variable domain, its missing parts supplied by reference TRBV2 and TRBJ2-2, is EPEVTQTPSHQVTQMGQEVILRCVPISNHLYFYWYRQILGQKVEFLVSFYNNEISEKSEIFDDQFSVERPDGSNFTLKIRSTKLEDSAMYFCASSEGDIPGELFFGEGSRLTVL.

This chain joins TRBV2 and TRBJ1-5; D gene ambiguous. Between the trimmed V and J ends, which lost 1 base and 3 bases, there was a span of 7 bases. The CDR3 has 14 residues. Germline-derived CDR1 and CDR2 are SNHLY and FYNNEI. The DNA of the CDR3 is TGTGCCAGCAGTGAAGTCGGAGTCAATCAGCCCCAGCATTTT. Its translation is CASSEVGVNQPQHF.

A few counts support this clone. In the same sample, other DNA sequences code for this CDR3. This chain links TRBV25-1 with TRBJ2-7; the D is unclear. The V end lost 4 bases, the J end lost 6 bases, and 7 bases lay between the germline ends. CDR1 is MGHDK and CDR2 is SYGVNS in the germline V gene. This CDR3 comprises 11 residues. The CDR3 DNA reads TGTGCCAGCAGTGTAGGAGTCGAGCAGTACTTC. Its translation is CASSVGVEQYF.

Concerning this clone itself: Within the sample, other DNA sequences also encode this same CDR3. The chain combines TRBV27 with TRBJ2-7; TRBD2 matches at 7 bases. CDR3 size: 15 residues. The J segment lost 4 bases and the V segment lost 2 bases, leaving 8 bases of the junction unmatched. Germline V gene lookup returns CDR1 MNHEY and CDR2 SMNVEV (reference sequence). CDR3 coding DNA: TGTGCCAGCAGTTTAGGGGCTAGCGGTTCTTACGAGCAGTACTTC. The encoded protein is CASSLGASGSYEQYF.